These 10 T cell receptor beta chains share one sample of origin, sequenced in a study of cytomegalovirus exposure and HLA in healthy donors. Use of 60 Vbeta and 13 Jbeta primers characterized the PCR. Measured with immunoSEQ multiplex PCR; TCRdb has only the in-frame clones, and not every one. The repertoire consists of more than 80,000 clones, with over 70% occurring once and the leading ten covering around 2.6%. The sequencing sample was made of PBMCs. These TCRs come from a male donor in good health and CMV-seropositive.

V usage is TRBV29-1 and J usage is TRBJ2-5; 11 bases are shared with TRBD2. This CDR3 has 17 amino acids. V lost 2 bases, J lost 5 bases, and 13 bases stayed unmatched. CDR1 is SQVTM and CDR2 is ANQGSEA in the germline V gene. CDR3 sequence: CSVERGSGGAVWETQYF. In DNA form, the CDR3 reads TGCAGCGTTGAAAGGGGTAGCGGGGGGGCCGTCTGGGAGACCCAGTACTTC.

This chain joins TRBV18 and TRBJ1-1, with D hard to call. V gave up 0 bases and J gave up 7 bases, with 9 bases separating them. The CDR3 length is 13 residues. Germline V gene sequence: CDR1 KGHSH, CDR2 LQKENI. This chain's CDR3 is CASSPPWADEAFF. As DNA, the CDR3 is TGTGCCAGCTCACCACCCTGGGCTGATGAAGCTTTCTTT.

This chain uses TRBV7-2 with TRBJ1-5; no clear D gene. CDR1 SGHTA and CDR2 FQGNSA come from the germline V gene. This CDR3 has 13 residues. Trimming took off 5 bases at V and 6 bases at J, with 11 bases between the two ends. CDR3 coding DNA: TGTGCCAGCAGCCCGGGGTATAGTCAGCCCCAGCATTTT. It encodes CASSPGYSQPQHF.

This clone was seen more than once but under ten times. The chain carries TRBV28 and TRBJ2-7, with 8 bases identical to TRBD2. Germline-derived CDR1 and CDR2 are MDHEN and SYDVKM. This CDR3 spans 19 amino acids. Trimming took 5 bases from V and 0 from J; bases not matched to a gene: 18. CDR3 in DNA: TGTGCCAGCAGTCCCGCACCAGGCGGGGGGACCTGGGCCTCCTACGAGCAGTACTTC. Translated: CASSPAPGGGTWASYEQYF.

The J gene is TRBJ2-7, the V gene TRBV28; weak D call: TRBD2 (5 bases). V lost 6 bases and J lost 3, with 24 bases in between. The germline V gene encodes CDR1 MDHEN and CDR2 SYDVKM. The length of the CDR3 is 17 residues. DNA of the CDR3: TGTGCCAGCAGCCGCGACCTATCGGGGATCGTTCTCTACGAGCAGTACTTC. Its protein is CASSRDLSGIVLYEQYF.

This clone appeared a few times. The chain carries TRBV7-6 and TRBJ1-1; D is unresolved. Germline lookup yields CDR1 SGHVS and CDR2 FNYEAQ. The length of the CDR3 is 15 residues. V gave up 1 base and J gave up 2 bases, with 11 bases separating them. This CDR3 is CASSLEAVLNTEAFF. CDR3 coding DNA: TGTGCCAGCAGCTTAGAGGCGGTGTTAAACACTGAAGCTTTCTTT.

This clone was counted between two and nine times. The CDR3 reads CASSPRGRGGYTF. The DNA for the CDR3 is TGTGCCAGCTCACCAAGGGGAAGGGGCGGCTACACCTTC. The rearrangement uses TRBV18 and TRBJ1-2; D may be TRBD1 (5 bases). V was pared by 2 bases and J by 8 bases, with 12 bases between. Germline lookup yields CDR1 KGHSH and CDR2 LQKENI. The CDR3 sequence is 13 residues long.

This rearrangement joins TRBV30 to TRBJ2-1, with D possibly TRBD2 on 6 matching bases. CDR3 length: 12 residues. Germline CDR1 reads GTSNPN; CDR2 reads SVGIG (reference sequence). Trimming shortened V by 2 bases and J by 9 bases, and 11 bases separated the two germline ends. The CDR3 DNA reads TGTGCCTGGAGTATAATAGCGGTTGAGCAGTTCTTC. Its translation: CAWSIIAVEQFF.

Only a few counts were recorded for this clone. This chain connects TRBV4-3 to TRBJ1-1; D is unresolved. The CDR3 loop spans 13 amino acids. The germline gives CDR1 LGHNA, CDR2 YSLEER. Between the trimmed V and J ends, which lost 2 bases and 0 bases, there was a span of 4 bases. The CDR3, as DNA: TGCGCCAGCAGCCAATTAGTGAACACTGAAGCTTTCTTT. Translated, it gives CASSQLVNTEAFF.

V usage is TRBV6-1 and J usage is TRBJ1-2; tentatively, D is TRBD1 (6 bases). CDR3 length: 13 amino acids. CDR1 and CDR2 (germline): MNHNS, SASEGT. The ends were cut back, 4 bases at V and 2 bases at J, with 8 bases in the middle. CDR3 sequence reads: CASSVDRNYGYTF. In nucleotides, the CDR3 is TGTGCCAGCAGTGTCGACAGGAACTATGGCTACACCTTC.